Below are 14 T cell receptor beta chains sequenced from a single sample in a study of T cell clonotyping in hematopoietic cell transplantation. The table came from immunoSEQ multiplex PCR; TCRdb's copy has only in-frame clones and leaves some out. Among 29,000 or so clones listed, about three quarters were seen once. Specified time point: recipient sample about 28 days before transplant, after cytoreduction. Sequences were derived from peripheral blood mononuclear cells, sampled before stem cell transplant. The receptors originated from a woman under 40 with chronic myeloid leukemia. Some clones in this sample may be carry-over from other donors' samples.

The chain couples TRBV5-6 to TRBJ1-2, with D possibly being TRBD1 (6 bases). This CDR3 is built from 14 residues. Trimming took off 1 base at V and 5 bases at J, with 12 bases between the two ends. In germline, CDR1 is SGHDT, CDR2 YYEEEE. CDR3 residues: CASSLLGQGYGYTF. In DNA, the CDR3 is TGTGCCAGCAGCTTGCTCGGGCAGGGGTATGGCTACACCTTC.

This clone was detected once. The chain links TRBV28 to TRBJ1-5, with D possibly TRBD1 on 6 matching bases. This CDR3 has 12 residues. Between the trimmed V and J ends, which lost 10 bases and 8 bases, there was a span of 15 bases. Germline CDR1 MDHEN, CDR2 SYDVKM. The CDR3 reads CATLVSGEPQHF. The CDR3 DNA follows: TGTGCCACCTTAGTTTCAGGGGAGCCCCAGCATTTT.

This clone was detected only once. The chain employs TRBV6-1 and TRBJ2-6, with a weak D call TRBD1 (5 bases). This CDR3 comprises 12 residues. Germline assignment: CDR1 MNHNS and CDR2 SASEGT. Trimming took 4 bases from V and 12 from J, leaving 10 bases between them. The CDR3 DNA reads TGTGCCAGCAGTGTGGACACACGCGTCCTGACTTTC. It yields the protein CASSVDTRVLTF.

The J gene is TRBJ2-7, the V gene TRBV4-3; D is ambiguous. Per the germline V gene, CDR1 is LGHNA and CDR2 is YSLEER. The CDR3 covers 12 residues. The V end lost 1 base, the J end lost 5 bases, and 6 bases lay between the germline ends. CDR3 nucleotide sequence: TGCGCCAGCAGCCAAGGAACCCACGAGCAGTACTTC. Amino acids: CASSQGTHEQYF.

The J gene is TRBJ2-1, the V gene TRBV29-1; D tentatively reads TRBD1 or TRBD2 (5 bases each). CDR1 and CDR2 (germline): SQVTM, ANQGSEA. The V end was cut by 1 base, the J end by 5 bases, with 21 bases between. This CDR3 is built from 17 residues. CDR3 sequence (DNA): TGCAGCGTTGAAGGTAACAGAGGGGAACTCCGTAACAATGAGCAGTTCTTC. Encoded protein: CSVEGNRGELRNNEQFF.

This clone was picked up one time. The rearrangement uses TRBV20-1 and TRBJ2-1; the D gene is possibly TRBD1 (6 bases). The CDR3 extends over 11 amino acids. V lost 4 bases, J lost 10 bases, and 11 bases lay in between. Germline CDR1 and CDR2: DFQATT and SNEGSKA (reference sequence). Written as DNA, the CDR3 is TGCAGTGCTAATTTTCAGGGGGAGCAGTTCTTC. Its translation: CSANFQGEQFF.

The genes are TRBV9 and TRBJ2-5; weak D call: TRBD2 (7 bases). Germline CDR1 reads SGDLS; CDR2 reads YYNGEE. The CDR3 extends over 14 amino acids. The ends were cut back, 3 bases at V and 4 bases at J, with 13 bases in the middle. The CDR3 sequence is CASSGGGAGETQYF. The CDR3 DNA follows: TGTGCCAGCAGCGGAGGGGGGGCAGGAGAGACCCAGTACTTC.

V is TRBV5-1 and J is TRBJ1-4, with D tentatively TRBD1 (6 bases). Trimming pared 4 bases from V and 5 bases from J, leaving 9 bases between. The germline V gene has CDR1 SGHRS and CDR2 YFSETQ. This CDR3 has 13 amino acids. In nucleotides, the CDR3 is TGCGCCAGCAGCACAGGGTCGAATGAAAAACTGTTTTTT. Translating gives CASSTGSNEKLFF.

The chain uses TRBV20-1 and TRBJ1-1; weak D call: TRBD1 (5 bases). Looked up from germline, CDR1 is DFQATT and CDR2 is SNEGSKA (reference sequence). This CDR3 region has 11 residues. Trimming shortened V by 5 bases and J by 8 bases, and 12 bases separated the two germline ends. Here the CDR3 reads CSAFWGMEAFF. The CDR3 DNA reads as TGCAGTGCTTTCTGGGGGATGGAAGCTTTCTTT.

CDR3 loop: CASSPRDGGWFIDEQYF. The CDR3 nucleotides are TGTGCCAGTAGTCCGAGGGACGGCGGATGGTTTATCGACGAGCAGTACTTC. The chain employs TRBV19 and TRBJ2-7; D is possibly TRBD1 or TRBD2 (5 bases each). Germline CDR1 and CDR2: LNHDA and SQIVND (reference sequence). The CDR3 totals 17 residues. V lost 5 bases and J 5 bases, leaving 25 bases between the germline ends. Looking up the rest from reference TRBV19 and TRBJ2-7 gives the full variable domain: DGGITQSPKYLFRKEGQNVTLSCEQNLNHDAMYWYRQDPGQGLRLIYYSQIVNDFQKGDIAEGYSVSREKKESFPLTVTSAQKNPTAFYLCASSPRDGGWFIDEQYFGPGTRLTVT.

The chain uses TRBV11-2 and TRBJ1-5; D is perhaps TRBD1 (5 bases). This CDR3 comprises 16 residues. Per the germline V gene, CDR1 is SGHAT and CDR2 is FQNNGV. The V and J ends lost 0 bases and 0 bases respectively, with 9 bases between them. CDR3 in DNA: TGTGCCAGCAGCTTAGATGGGGGTTATAGCAATCAGCCCCAGCATTTT. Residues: CASSLDGGYSNQPQHF.

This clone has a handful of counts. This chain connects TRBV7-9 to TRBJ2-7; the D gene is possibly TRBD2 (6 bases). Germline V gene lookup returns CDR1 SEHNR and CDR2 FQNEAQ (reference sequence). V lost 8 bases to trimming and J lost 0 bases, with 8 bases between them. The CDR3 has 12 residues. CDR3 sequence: CASGDFSYEQYF. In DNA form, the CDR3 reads TGTGCCAGCGGGGACTTCTCCTACGAGCAGTACTTC.

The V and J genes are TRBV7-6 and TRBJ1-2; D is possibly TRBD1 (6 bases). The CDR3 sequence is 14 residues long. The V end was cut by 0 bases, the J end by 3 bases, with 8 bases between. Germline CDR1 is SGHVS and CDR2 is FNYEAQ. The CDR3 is CASSLAPGDYGYTF. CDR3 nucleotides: TGTGCCAGCAGCTTAGCCCCAGGGGACTATGGCTACACCTTC.

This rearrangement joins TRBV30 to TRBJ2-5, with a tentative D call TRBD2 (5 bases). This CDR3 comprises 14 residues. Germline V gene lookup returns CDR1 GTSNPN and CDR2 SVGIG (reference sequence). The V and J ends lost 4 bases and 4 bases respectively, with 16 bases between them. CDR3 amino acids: CAWTDMRDPETQYF. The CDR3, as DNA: TGTGCCTGGACGGATATGAGGGATCCAGAGACCCAGTACTTC.